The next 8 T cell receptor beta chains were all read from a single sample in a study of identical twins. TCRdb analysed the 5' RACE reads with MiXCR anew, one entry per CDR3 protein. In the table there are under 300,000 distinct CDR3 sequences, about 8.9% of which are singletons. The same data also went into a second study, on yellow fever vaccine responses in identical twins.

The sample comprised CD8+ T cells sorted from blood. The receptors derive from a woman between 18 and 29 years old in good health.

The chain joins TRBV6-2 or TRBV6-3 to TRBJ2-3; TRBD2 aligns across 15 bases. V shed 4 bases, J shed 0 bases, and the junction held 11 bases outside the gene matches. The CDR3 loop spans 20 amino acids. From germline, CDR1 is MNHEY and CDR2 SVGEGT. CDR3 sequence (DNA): TGTGCCAGCAGTTTCCTCACGGGACTAGCGGGAGGACCAAGCACAGATACGCAGTATTTT. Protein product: CASSFLTGLAGGPSTDTQYF.

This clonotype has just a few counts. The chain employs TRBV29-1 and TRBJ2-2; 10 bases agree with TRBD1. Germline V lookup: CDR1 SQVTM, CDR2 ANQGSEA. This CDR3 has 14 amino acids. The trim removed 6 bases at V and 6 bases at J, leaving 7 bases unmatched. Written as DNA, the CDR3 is TGCAGCGTCCCGGGACAGGGGCGTTCCGGGGAGCTGTTTTTT. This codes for CSVPGQGRSGELFF.

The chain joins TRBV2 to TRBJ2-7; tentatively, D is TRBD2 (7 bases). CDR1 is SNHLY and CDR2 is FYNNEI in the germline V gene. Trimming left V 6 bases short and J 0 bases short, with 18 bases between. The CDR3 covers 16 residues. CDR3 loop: CASRTGGAESSYEQYF. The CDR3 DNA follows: TGTGCCAGCAGAACTGGGGGGGCCGAGAGCTCCTACGAGCAGTACTTC.

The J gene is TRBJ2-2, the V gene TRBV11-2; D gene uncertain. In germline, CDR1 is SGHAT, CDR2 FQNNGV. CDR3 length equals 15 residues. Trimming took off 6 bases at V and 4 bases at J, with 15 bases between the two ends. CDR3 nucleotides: TGTGCCAGCAGATATGGACCTAACCCCACCGGGGAGCTGTTTTTT. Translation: CASRYGPNPTGELFF.

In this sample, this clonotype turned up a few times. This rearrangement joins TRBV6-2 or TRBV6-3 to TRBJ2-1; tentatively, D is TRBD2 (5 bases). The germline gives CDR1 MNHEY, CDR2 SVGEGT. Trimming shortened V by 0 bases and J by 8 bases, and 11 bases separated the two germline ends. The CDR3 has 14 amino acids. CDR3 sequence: CASSYSAGVDEQFF. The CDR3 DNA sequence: TGTGCCAGCAGTTACTCTGCCGGGGTCGATGAGCAGTTCTTC.

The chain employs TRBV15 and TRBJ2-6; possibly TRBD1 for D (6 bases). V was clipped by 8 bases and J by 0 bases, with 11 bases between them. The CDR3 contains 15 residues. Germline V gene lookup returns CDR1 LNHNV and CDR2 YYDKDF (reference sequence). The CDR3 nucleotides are TGTGCCACCCGGGACACGGGCTCTGGGGCCAACGTCCTGACTTTC. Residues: CATRDTGSGANVLTF.

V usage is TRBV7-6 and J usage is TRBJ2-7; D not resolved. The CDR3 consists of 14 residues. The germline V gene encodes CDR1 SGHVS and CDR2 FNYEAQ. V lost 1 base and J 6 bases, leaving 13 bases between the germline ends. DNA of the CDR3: TGTGCCAGCAGCTTAGAGATCCAGGCTCTCGAGCAGTACTTC. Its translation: CASSLEIQALEQYF.

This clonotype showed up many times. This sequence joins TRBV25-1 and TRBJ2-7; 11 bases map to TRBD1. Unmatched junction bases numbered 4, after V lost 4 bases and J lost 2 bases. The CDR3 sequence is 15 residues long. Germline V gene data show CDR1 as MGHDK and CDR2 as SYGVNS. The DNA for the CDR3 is TGTGCCAGCAGTGGGACAGGGGGCTTTACCTACGAGCAGTACTTC. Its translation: CASSGTGGFTYEQYF.